Following are 6 T cell receptor beta chains from one sample sequenced in a study of T cells in Graves' hyperthyroidism and ophthalmopathy. It was RNA transcripts that yielded the amplified TCR beta CDR3 regions. A first-round RT-PCR of the TCR CDR3 used the HTBI primer set. One entry per CDR3 protein results from TCRdb running MiXCR on the multiplex PCR reads. The data contain about 640,000 distinct CDR3 sequences, around 20% of them singletons. The specimen sequenced was blood. Receptor source: a man younger than 45 with Graves' ophthalmopathy.

This clonotype was counted between two and nine times. This chain links TRBV27 with TRBJ1-1, with 7 bases aligning to TRBD1. Germline lookup yields CDR1 MNHEY and CDR2 SMNVEV (reference sequence). Trimming removed 6 bases from V and 7 bases from J; junction bases left unmatched: 8. This CDR3 is built from 13 residues. DNA for the CDR3: TGTGCCAGCAGAAAACAGGGGTGGATTGAAGCTTTCTTT. Translation gives CASRKQGWIEAFF.

This clonotype was found a few times. The chain couples TRBV29-1 to TRBJ1-3; 8 positions agree with TRBD1. The germline V gene encodes CDR1 SQVTM and CDR2 ANQGSEA. Trimming took 4 bases from V and 1 from J; bases not matched to a gene: 6. The CDR3 loop spans 15 amino acids. CDR3 bases: TGCAGCGTTGGTCAGGACAGGGTGTCTGGAAACACCATATATTTT. This translates into CSVGQDRVSGNTIYF.

This clonotype was counted at least ten times. The rearrangement links TRBV6-1 to TRBJ1-1; tentative D call: TRBD1 (5 bases). Looked up from germline, CDR1 is MNHNS and CDR2 is SASEGT. The CDR3 totals 15 residues. V was trimmed by 5 bases and J by 2 bases, leaving 15 bases between them. CDR3 amino acids: CASSPPGHRNTEAFF. The CDR3 DNA is TGTGCCAGCAGTCCCCCGGGGCACCGAAACACTGAAGCTTTCTTT.

This clonotype was seen a single time. The chain is built from TRBV15 and TRBJ2-1; D is unclear. The CDR3 sequence is 12 residues long. The germline V gene has CDR1 LNHNV and CDR2 YYDKDF (reference sequence). V lost 3 bases, J lost 9 bases, and 9 bases lay in between. CDR3 amino acids: CATSSVLGEQFF. CDR3 in DNA: TGTGCCACCAGCAGCGTCCTCGGTGAGCAGTTCTTC.

The chain links TRBV27 to TRBJ2-3, with D perhaps TRBD1 (6 bases). The germline gives CDR1 MNHEY, CDR2 SMNVEV (reference sequence). V lost 6 bases, J lost 4 bases, and 17 bases lay in between. The CDR3 has 15 amino acids. CDR3 in amino acids: CASSRQAAAPDTQYF. The CDR3 nucleotides read TGTGCCAGCAGCAGACAGGCCGCGGCCCCAGATACGCAGTATTTT.

This clonotype was seen a few times. V usage is TRBV20-1 and J usage is TRBJ1-1, with a tentative D call TRBD1 (6 bases). The ends were cut back, 6 bases at V and 1 base at J, with 15 bases in the middle. The CDR3 has 14 amino acids. From germline, CDR1 is DFQATT and CDR2 SNEGSKA (reference sequence). DNA for the CDR3: TGCAGTGCCTTTACCGGGACACCGAACACTGAAGCTTTCTTT. Translated, it gives CSAFTGTPNTEAFF.